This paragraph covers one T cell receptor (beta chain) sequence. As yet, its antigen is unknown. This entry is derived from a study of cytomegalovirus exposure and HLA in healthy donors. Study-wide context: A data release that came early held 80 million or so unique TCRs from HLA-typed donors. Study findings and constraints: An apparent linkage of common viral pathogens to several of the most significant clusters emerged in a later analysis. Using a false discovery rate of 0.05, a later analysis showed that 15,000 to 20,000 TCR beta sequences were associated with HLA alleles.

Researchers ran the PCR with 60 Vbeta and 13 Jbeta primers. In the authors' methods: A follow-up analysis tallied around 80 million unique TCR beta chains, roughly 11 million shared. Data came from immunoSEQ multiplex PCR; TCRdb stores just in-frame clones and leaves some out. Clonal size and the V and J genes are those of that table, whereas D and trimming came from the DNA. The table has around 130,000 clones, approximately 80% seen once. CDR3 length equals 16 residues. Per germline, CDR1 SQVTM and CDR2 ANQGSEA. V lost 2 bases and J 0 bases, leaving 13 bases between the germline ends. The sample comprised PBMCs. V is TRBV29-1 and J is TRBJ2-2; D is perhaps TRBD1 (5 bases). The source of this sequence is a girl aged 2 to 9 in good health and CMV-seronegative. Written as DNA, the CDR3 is TGCAGCGTTGAAACGAGTGGACACGCGAACACCGGGGAGCTGTTTTTT. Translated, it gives CSVETSGHANTGELFF.